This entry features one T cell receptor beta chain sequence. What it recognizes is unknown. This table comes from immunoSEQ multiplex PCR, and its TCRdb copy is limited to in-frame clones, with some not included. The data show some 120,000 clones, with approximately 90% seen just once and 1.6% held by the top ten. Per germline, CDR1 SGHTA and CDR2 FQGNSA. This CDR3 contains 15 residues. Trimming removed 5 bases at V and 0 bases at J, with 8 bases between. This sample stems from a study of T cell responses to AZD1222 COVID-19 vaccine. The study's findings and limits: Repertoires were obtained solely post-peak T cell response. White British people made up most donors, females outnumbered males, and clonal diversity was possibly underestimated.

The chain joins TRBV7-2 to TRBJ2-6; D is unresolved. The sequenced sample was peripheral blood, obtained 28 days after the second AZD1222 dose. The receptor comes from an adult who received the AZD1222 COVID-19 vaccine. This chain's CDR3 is CASSPQYSGANVLTF. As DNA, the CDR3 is TGTGCCAGCAGCCCTCAGTACTCTGGGGCCAACGTCCTGACTTTC.